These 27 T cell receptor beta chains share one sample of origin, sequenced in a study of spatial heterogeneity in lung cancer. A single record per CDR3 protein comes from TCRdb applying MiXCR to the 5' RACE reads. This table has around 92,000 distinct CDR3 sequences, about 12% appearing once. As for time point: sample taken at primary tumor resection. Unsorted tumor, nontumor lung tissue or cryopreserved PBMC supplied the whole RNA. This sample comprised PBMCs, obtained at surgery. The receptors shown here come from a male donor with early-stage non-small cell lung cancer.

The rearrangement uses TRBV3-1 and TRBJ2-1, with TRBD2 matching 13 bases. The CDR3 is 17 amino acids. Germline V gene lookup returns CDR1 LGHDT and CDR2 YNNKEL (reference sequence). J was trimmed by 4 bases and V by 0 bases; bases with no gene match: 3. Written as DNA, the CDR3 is TGTGCCAGCAGCCAAGACCTGGGACTAGCGGGGTACAATGAGCAGTTCTTC. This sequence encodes CASSQDLGLAGYNEQFF.

The CDR3 DNA reads as TGTGCCAGCAGTTTGGGGAAAAGGGGAGAACACCAGCCCCAGCATTTT. This gives the protein CASSLGKRGEHQPQHF. J is TRBJ1-5 and V is TRBV28; a possible D gene is TRBD1 (5 bases). V lost 3 bases and J lost 7, with 19 bases in between. This CDR3 spans 16 amino acids. Germline V lookup: CDR1 MDHEN, CDR2 SYDVKM.

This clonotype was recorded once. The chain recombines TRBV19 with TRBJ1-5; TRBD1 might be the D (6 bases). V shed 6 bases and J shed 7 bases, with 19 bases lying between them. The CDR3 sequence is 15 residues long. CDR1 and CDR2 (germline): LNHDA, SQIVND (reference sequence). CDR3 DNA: TGTGCCAGTAGCCCTAGACAGGCCTCGACGCAGCCCCAGCATTTT. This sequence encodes CASSPRQASTQPQHF.

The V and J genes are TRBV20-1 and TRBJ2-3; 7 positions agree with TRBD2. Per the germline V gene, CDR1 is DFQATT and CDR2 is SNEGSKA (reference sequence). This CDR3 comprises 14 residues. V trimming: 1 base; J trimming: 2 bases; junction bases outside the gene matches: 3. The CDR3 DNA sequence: TGCAGTGCTAGAGTCGGGACTACCACAGATACGCAGTATTTT. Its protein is CSARVGTTTDTQYF.

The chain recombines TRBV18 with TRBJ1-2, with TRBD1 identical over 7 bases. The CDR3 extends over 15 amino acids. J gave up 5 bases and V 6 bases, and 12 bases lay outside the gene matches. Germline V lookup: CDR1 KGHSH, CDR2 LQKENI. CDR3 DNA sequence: TGTGCCAGCTCCCCGAGGACAGGTGTAGATTATGGCTACACCTTC. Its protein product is CASSPRTGVDYGYTF.

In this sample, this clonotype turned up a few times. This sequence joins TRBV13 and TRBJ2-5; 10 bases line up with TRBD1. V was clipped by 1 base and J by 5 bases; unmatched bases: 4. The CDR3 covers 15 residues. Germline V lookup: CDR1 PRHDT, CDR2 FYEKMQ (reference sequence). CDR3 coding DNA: TGTGCCAGCAGCTTAGCGACAGGGGGCGCGGAGACCCAGTACTTC. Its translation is CASSLATGGAETQYF.

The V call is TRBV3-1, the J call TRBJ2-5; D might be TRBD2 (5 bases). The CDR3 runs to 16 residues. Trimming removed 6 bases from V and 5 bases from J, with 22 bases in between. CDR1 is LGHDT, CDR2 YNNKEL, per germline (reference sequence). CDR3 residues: CASRDSSGGPPETQYF. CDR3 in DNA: TGTGCCAGCAGGGACTCCTCCGGCGGCCCCCCGGAGACCCAGTACTTC.

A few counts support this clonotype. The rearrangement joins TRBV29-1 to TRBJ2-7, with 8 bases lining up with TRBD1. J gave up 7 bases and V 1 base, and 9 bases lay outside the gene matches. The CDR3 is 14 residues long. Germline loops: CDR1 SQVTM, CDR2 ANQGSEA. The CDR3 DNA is TGCAGCGTTGAAGTGGGGCAGGGGGCTGGGGAGCAGTACTTC. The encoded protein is CSVEVGQGAGEQYF.

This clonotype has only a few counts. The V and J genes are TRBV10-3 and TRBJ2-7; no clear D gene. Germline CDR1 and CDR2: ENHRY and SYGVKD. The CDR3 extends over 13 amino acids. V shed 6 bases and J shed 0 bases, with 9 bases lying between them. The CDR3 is CAIRTDGSYEQYF. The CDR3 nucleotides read TGTGCCATCAGAACCGACGGCTCCTACGAGCAGTACTTC.

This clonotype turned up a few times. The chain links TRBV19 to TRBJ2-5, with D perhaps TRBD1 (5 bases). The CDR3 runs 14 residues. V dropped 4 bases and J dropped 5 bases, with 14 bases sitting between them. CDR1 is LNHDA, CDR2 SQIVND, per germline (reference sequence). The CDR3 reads CASSTAGFGETQYF. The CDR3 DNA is TGTGCCAGTAGTACCGCAGGGTTTGGTGAGACCCAGTACTTC.

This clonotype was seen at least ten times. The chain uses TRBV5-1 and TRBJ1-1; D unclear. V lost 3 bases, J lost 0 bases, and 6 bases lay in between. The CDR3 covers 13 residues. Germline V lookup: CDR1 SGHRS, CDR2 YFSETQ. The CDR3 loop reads CASSSPLNTEAFF. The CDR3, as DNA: TGCGCCAGCAGCTCCCCCTTGAACACTGAAGCTTTCTTT.

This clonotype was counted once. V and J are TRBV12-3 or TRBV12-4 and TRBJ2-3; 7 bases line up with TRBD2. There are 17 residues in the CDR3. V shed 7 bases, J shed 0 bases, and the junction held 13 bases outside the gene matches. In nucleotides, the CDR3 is TGTGCCAGCACCTTGGCGGCGGGAGCTCTAAGCACAGATACGCAGTATTTT. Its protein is CASTLAAGALSTDTQYF.

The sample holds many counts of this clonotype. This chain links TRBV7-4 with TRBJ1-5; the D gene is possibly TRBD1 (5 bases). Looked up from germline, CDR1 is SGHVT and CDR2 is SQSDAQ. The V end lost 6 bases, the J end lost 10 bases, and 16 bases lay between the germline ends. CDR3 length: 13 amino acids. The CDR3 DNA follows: TGTGCCAGCAGACTCGCGCGGGGGGGTCCCCAGCATTTT. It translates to CASRLARGGPQHF.

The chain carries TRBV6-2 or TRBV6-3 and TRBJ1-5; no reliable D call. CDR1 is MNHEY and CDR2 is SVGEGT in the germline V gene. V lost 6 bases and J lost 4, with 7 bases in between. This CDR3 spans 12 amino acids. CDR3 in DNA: TGTGCCAGCAGAACAGTTAATCAGCCCCAGCATTTT. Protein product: CASRTVNQPQHF.

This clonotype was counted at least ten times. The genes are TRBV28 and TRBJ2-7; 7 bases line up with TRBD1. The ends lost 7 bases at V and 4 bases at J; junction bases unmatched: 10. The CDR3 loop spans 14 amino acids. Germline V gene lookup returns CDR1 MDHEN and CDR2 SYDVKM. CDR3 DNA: TGTGCCAGCAATCCGGGACAGATAGGTTACGAGCAGTACTTC. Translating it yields CASNPGQIGYEQYF.

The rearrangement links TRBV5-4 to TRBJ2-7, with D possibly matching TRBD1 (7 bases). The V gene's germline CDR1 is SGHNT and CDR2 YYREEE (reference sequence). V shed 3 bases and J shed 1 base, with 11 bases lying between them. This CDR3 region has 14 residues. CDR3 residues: CASSSQGGSYEQYF. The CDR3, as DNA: TGTGCCAGCAGCTCCCAGGGGGGTTCCTACGAGCAGTACTTC.

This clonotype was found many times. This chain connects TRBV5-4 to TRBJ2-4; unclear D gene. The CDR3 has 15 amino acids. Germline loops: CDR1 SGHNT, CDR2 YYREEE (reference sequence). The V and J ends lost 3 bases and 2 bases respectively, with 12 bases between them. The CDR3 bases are TGTGCCAGCAGCTCAGACGGATCTACCAAAAACATTCAGTACTTC. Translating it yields CASSSDGSTKNIQYF.

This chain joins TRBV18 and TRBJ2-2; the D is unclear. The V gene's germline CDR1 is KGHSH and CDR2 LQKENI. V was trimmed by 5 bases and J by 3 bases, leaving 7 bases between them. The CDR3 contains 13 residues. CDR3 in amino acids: CASSNRDTGELFF. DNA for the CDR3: TGTGCCAGCTCAAACCGGGACACCGGGGAGCTGTTTTTT.

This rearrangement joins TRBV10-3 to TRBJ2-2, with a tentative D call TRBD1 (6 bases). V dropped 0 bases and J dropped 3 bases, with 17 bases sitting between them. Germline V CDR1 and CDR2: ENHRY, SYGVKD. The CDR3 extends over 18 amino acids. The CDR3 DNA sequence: TGTGCCATCAGTGAGTCGGGGGCAGGGGCGCTGTACACCGGGGAGCTGTTTTTT. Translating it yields CAISESGAGALYTGELFF.

In DNA, the CDR3 is TGTGCCAGCAGCCAAGGTCGGCGGGAAGAAGATACGCAGTATTTT. Translation gives CASSQGRREEDTQYF. The chain uses TRBV4-2 and TRBJ2-3; TRBD2 might be the D (6 bases). Germline values: CDR1 LGHNA, CDR2 YNFKEQ. There are 15 residues in the CDR3. Trimming pared 1 base from V and 5 bases from J, leaving 13 bases between.

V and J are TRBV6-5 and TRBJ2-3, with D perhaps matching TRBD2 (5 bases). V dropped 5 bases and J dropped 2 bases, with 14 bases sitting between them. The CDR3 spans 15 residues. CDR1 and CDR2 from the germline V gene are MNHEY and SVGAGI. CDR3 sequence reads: CASSLSGSLTDTQYF. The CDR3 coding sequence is TGTGCCAGCAGTCTGAGCGGCTCTCTCACAGATACGCAGTATTTT.

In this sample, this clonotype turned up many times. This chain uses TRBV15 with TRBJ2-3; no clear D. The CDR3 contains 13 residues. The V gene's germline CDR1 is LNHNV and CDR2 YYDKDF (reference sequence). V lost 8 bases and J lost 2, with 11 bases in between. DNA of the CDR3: TGTGCCACCTCGAGGTGGGCCACAGATACGCAGTATTTT. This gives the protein CATSRWATDTQYF.

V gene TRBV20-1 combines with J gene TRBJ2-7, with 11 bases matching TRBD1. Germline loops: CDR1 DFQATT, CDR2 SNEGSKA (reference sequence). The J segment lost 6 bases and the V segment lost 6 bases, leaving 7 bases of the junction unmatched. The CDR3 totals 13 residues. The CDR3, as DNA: TGCAGTGCGCGGACAGGGGGCACGGCCGAGCAGTACTTC. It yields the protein CSARTGGTAEQYF.

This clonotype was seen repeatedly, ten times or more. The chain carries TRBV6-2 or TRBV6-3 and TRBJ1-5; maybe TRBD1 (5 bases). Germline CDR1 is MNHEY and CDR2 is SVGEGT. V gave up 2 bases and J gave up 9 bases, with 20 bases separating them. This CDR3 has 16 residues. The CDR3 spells CASSYGGSTARGPQHF. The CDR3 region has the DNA TGTGCCAGCAGTTACGGGGGGTCGACAGCCCGTGGGCCCCAGCATTTT.

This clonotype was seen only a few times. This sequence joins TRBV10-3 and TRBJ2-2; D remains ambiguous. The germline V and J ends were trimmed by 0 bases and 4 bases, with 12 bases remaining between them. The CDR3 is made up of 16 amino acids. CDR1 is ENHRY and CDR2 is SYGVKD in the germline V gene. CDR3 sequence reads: CAISESDRTLTGELFF. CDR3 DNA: TGTGCCATCAGTGAGTCGGATAGGACCCTCACCGGGGAGCTGTTTTTT.

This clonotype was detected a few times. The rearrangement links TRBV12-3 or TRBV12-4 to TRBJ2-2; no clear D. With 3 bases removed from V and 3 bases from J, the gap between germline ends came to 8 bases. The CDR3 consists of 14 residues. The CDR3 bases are TGTGCCAGCAGTTTTCGAAGGGACACCGGGGAGCTGTTTTTT. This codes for CASSFRRDTGELFF.

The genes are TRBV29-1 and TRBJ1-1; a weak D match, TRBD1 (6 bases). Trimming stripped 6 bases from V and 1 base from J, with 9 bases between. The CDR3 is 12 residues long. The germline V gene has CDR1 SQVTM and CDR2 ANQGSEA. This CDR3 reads CSVWTENTEAFF. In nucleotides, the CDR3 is TGCAGCGTCTGGACAGAGAACACTGAAGCTTTCTTT.